This record covers a single T cell receptor beta chain. CDR3 length: 13 amino acids. Germline V CDR1 and CDR2: GTSNPN, SVGIG (reference sequence). V shed 5 bases, J shed 0 bases, and the junction held 1 base outside the gene matches. The data originate from a study of blood T cell repertoires in COVID-19. Study-level information: Researchers got acute and convalescent COVID-19 samples from the United States, Italy and Spain. T cells, B-cell-depleted T cells, or PBMCs provided the cDNA or gDNA that served as material.

Authors' data handling: Amplification of reference gene primers was used by the study to estimate nucleated cell counts. Sequencing was performed with immunoSEQ multiplex PCR; in TCRdb, only in-frame clones are kept and a portion is missing. D and trimming come from the DNA, and the V and J calls and clone size come from that table. The table shows tens of thousands of clones, with about 90% occurring only once. This TCR was recovered from a human donor in a cohort sampled during active COVID-19. The chain employs TRBV30 and TRBJ2-7; 10 bases are a match to TRBD2. Sample: peripheral blood. CDR3 loop: CAWSSGSSYEQYF. Here the CDR3 DNA reads TGTGCCTGGTCTAGCGGGAGCTCCTACGAGCAGTACTTC.